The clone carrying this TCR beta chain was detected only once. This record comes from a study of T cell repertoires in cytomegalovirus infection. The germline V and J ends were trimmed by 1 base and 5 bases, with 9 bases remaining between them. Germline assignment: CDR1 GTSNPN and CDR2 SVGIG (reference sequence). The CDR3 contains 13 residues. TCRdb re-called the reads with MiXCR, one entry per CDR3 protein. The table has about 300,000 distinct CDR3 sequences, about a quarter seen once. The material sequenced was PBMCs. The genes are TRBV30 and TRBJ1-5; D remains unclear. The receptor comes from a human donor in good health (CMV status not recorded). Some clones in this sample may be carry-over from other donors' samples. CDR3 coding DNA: TGTGCCTGGAGTGCTCGTGTGCATCAGCCCCAGCATTTT. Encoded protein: CAWSARVHQPQHF.